This T cell receptor (beta chain) is drawn from a study of beta chain features in type 1 diabetes. Expressed TCRB transcripts were sequenced after all isolated RNA was converted to cDNA. Assay: immunoSEQ multiplex PCR; the TCRdb copy retains only in-frame clones and omits some. The sample holds 600,000 or so clones, over 10% seen once. On this clone itself: Its cognate antigen is unknown.

The CDR3 is 12 residues long. CDR1 is LNHDA and CDR2 is SQIVND in the germline V gene (reference sequence). Trimming shortened V by 8 bases and J by 5 bases, and 10 bases separated the two germline ends. The study, taken as a whole, reports: Researchers report that Type 1 diabetes patients had moderately but significantly shorter TCRB CDR3s across all four CD4+ subsets. The naive, central memory and Treg TCRB repertoires showed an apparent similarity that was greater among patients than among healthy donors.

Sequenced sample: naive CD4+ T cells from blood. The sequence derives from a man in his thirties or forties with type 1 diabetes. The V gene is TRBV19, the J gene TRBJ1-5, with D maybe TRBD1 (5 bases). CDR3 DNA sequence: TGTGCCAGTGGTACAGGAGATCAGCCCCAGCATTTT. Translated, it gives CASGTGDQPQHF.